These 4 T cell receptor beta chains were sequenced from one sample in a study of T-cell reconstitution after alpha-beta-depleted transplantation in children. Unique molecular identifiers were incorporated during preparation of the TCRbeta library. TCRdb re-derived calls from the PCR reads in MiXCR, one entry per CDR3 protein. The sample includes around 490,000 distinct CDR3 sequences, roughly 11% of them seen just once. Sample: PBMCs, mostly from graft donor cells, taken 180 days after TCRalphabeta/CD19-depleted stem cell transplant. All receptors come from a female patient aged 2-15 years who had a stem cell transplant for aplastic anemia, so the T cells may come from the graft donor.

V usage is TRBV7-3 and J usage is TRBJ2-7, with D maybe TRBD2 (5 bases). Trimming shortened V by 2 bases and J by 7 bases, and 18 bases separated the two germline ends. The CDR3 sequence is 15 residues long. The germline V gene has CDR1 SGHTA and CDR2 FQGTGA. Written as DNA, the CDR3 is TGTGCCAGCAGCTTAGAGGCGGGCCCCTTCGGAGAGCAGTACTTC. Translated, it gives CASSLEAGPFGEQYF.

This rearrangement joins TRBV7-2 to TRBJ2-7; the D is unclear. Germline values: CDR1 SGHTA, CDR2 FQGNSA. CDR3 size: 14 residues. Deletions cut 5 bases from V and 0 bases from J, with 11 bases between. Here the CDR3 reads CASSPGGSSYEQYF. CDR3 sequence (DNA): TGTGCCAGCAGCCCCGGCGGAAGCTCCTACGAGCAGTACTTC.

The chain employs TRBV12-3 or TRBV12-4 and TRBJ2-5; the D gene is possibly TRBD2 (5 bases). V was cut by 0 bases and J by 1 base, with 12 bases left in between. This CDR3 contains 16 residues. This CDR3 is CASSLAVPGSQETQYF. CDR3 nucleotides: TGTGCCAGCAGTTTAGCGGTTCCGGGGTCCCAAGAGACCCAGTACTTC.

The V call is TRBV12-3 or TRBV12-4, the J call TRBJ2-3; the D is unclear. Trimming shortened V by 3 bases and J by 4 bases, and 11 bases separated the two germline ends. This CDR3 has 14 residues. In nucleotides, the CDR3 is TGTGCCAGCAGTTTCGGGCCCAGCGCAGATACGCAGTATTTT. The encoded protein is CASSFGPSADTQYF.